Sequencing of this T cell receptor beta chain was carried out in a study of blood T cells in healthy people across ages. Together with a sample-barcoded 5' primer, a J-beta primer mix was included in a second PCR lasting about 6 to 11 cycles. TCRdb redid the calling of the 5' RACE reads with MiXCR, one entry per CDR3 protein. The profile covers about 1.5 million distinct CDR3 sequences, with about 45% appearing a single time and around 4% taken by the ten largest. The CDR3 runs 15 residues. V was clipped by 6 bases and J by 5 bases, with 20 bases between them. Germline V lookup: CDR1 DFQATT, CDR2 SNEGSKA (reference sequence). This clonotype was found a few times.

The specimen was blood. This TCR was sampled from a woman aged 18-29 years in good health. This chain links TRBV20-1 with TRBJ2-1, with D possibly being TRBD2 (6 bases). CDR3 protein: CSAGHAGFQNNEQFF. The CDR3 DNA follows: TGCAGTGCAGGGCACGCGGGATTCCAGAACAATGAGCAGTTCTTC.